The 26 T cell receptor beta chains presented below share a single source sample, sequenced in a study of tumor-infiltrating lymphocytes in localized non-small cell lung cancer. Using immunoSEQ multiplex PCR, the repertoire was profiled, and TCRdb retains in-frame clones only, with some absent. There are over 7,000 clones in the sample; 77% occur only once, and roughly 5.2% lies in the top ten. Sequenced: uninvolved lung tissue not adjacent to the tumor. The receptors were gathered from a human donor with non-small cell lung cancer.

The chain links TRBV28 to TRBJ1-5; 10 bases fit TRBD1. The CDR3 runs to 16 residues. V shed 5 bases and J 3 bases; nucleotides not matched to a gene: 7. CDR1 MDHEN and CDR2 SYDVKM come from the germline V gene. The CDR3 region is CASSGERQGANQPQHF. The CDR3 DNA reads TGTGCCAGCAGTGGTGAGAGACAGGGGGCCAATCAGCCCCAGCATTTT.

This clone came up once. The rearrangement links TRBV9 to TRBJ1-4; D ambiguous. The V gene's germline CDR1 is SGDLS and CDR2 YYNGEE. This CDR3 is built from 12 residues. With 0 bases removed from V and 5 bases from J, the gap between germline ends came to 2 bases. The CDR3 DNA follows: TGTGCCAGCAGCGTAGGGAATGAAAAACTGTTTTTT. Translation: CASSVGNEKLFF.

The rearrangement links TRBV29-1 to TRBJ1-4; maybe TRBD1 (5 bases). The ends were cut back, 5 bases at V and 0 bases at J, with 10 bases in the middle. This CDR3 comprises 14 residues. CDR1 is SQVTM, CDR2 ANQGSEA, per germline. CDR3 nucleotide sequence: TGCAGCGTTAGGGACGGAACAACTAATGAAAAACTGTTTTTT. It encodes CSVRDGTTNEKLFF. Full variable domain (rest looked up from reference TRBV29-1 and TRBJ1-4): SAVISQKPSRDICQRGTSLTIQCQVDSQVTMMFWYRQQPGQSLTLIATANQGSEATYESGFVIDKFPISRPNLTFSTLTVSNMSPEDSSIYLCSVRDGTTNEKLFFGSGTQLSVL.

The CDR3 region is CASSQEETQYF. CDR3 nucleotides: TGTGCCAGCAGCCAAGAAGAGACCCAGTACTTC. This chain joins TRBV14 and TRBJ2-5; D is unclear. This CDR3 contains 11 residues. Germline CDR1 reads SGHDN; CDR2 reads FVKESK. Trimming took off 0 bases at V and 4 bases at J, with 0 bases between the two ends.

The chain carries TRBV11-2 and TRBJ2-1, with 11 positions matching TRBD2. The CDR3 totals 16 residues. V shed 7 bases and J 6 bases; nucleotides not matched to a gene: 11. Germline V gives CDR1 SGHAT, CDR2 FQNNGV. The CDR3 region is CASTRPGTSGFNEQFF. The CDR3 nucleotides are TGTGCCAGCACCCGACCCGGGACTAGCGGTTTCAATGAGCAGTTCTTC.

The V call is TRBV7-6, the J call TRBJ2-3, with 7 bases fitting TRBD1. The trim removed 5 bases at V and 10 bases at J, leaving 12 bases unmatched. The CDR3 totals 14 residues. The germline CDR1 and CDR2 sequences are SGHVS and FNYEAQ. This CDR3 reads CASSGGQFNDPQYF. CDR3 nucleotides: TGTGCCAGCAGCGGGGGACAGTTCAATGATCCGCAGTATTTT. The variable domain in full, completed from reference TRBV7-6 and TRBJ2-3, reads GAGVSQSPRYKVTKRGQDVALRCDPISGHVSLYWYRQALGQGPEFLTYFNYEAQQDKSGLPNDRFSAERPEGSISTLTIQRTEQRDSAMYRCASSGGQFNDPQYFGPGTRLTVL.

This chain links TRBV19 with TRBJ2-7; D is possibly TRBD2 (6 bases). The germline gives CDR1 LNHDA, CDR2 SQIVND (reference sequence). The CDR3 consists of 12 residues. Trimming pared 4 bases from V and 2 bases from J, leaving 6 bases between. The CDR3 is CASSSGAYEQYF. The DNA of the CDR3 is TGTGCCAGTAGTAGCGGGGCCTACGAGCAGTACTTC. Supplemented by reference TRBV19 and TRBJ2-7, the full variable domain reads DGGITQSPKYLFRKEGQNVTLSCEQNLNHDAMYWYRQDPGQGLRLIYYSQIVNDFQKGDIAEGYSVSREKKESFPLTVTSAQKNPTAFYLCASSSGAYEQYFGPGTRLTVT.

The chain couples TRBV7-9 to TRBJ1-2; possibly TRBD1 for D (5 bases). V gave up 5 bases and J gave up 2 bases, with 12 bases separating them. The CDR3 is made up of 14 amino acids. Germline V gene lookup returns CDR1 SEHNR and CDR2 FQNEAQ (reference sequence). The CDR3 is CASSPNGGNYGYTF. CDR3 sequence (DNA): TGTGCCAGCAGCCCTAACGGGGGGAACTATGGCTACACCTTC.

The V call is TRBV5-6, the J call TRBJ2-5; 10 positions agree with TRBD2. Germline values: CDR1 SGHDT, CDR2 YYEEEE. Trimming cost V 1 base and J 5 bases; bases outside gene matches: 2. This CDR3 spans 14 amino acids. CDR3 DNA: TGTGCCAGCAGCTTGAGTAGCGGGGGGGAGACCCAGTACTTC. The encoded protein is CASSLSSGGETQYF.

V is TRBV30 and J is TRBJ1-5, with D possibly being TRBD1 (5 bases). Germline-derived CDR1 and CDR2 are GTSNPN and SVGIG (reference sequence). V was cut by 0 bases and J by 3 bases, with 15 bases left in between. This CDR3 is 16 amino acids long. The chain's CDR3 is CAWSVPDHGTNQPQHF. The CDR3 DNA sequence: TGTGCCTGGAGTGTACCTGACCATGGGACCAATCAGCCCCAGCATTTT.

The J gene is TRBJ1-2, the V gene TRBV28, with D tentatively TRBD1 (5 bases). V gave up 7 bases and J gave up 8 bases, with 20 bases separating them. CDR1 and CDR2 (germline): MDHEN, SYDVKM. CDR3 length equals 14 residues. The CDR3 DNA sequence: TGTGCCAGCATCCCAACGGGGACCGTTCAAGGCTACACCTTC. Translated: CASIPTGTVQGYTF.

This chain links TRBV29-1 with TRBJ1-1; no reliable D call. CDR1 and CDR2 from the germline V gene are SQVTM and ANQGSEA. V was shortened by 1 base and J by 3 bases, with 9 bases between the two germline ends. The CDR3 is 13 residues long. In DNA, the CDR3 is TGCAGCGTTGAAGGGAGTGGGGACACTGAAGCTTTCTTT. Its translation: CSVEGSGDTEAFF.

This sequence joins TRBV11-2 and TRBJ2-5; D is possibly TRBD1 or TRBD2 (5 bases each). The V and J ends lost 3 bases and 5 bases respectively, with 13 bases between them. CDR1 is SGHAT and CDR2 is FQNNGV in the germline V gene. The CDR3 has 14 amino acids. The CDR3 region has the DNA TGTGCCAGCAGCTTCTCGGGGCGCTGGGAGACCCAGTACTTC. Amino acids: CASSFSGRWETQYF.

The chain uses TRBV7-2 and TRBJ2-2; 7 bases fit TRBD1. After removal of 4 bases from V and 1 base from J, the junction contained 3 bases not matched to a gene. The CDR3 contains 15 residues. Germline loops: CDR1 SGHTA, CDR2 FQGNSA. CDR3 nucleotides: TGTGCCAGCAGCTCCCGACAGGGGAACACCGGGGAGCTGTTTTTT. Amino acid sequence: CASSSRQGNTGELFF. The full variable domain, its missing parts supplied by reference TRBV7-2 and TRBJ2-2, is GAGVSQSPSNKVTEKGKDVELRCDPISGHTALYWYRQSLGQGLEFLIYFQGNSAPDKSGLPSDRFSAERTGGSVSTLTIQRTQQEDSAVYLCASSSRQGNTGELFFGEGSRLTVL.

J is TRBJ2-5 and V is TRBV9; D ambiguous. Trimming pared 5 bases from V and 3 bases from J, leaving 8 bases between. This CDR3 is built from 12 residues. Looked up from germline, CDR1 is SGDLS and CDR2 is YYNGEE. CDR3 bases: TGTGCCAGCAGTGCCGAGGAAGAGACCCAGTACTTC. Translated: CASSAEEETQYF.

The V gene is TRBV10-3, the J gene TRBJ1-4, with a tentative D call TRBD1 (6 bases). The V gene lost 0 bases and the J gene lost 8 bases, with 16 bases spanning the gap. This CDR3 has 16 residues. Per the germline V gene, CDR1 is ENHRY and CDR2 is SYGVKD. The DNA of the CDR3 is TGTGCCATCAGTGAGTCCGGTGGGGGGCGCGGCGAAAAACTGTTTTTT. It specifies CAISESGGGRGEKLFF.

The chain is built from TRBV28 and TRBJ1-2; tentatively, D is TRBD1 (6 bases). Between the trimmed V and J ends, which lost 2 bases and 12 bases, there was a span of 22 bases. Per germline, CDR1 MDHEN and CDR2 SYDVKM. CDR3 length: 15 residues. The CDR3 reads CASSLPRGAKWSDTF. The DNA of the CDR3 is TGTGCCAGCAGTTTACCCCGGGGGGCAAAGTGGAGCGACACCTTC.

The rearrangement joins TRBV11-2 to TRBJ2-3; possibly TRBD2 for D (6 bases). The germline V gene has CDR1 SGHAT and CDR2 FQNNGV. The V gene lost 6 bases and the J gene lost 4 bases, with 17 bases spanning the gap. The CDR3 is made up of 15 amino acids. The chain's CDR3 is CASRTTQTGADTQYF. The CDR3 coding sequence is TGTGCCAGCAGGACGACCCAGACGGGGGCAGATACGCAGTATTTT.

V is TRBV7-9 and J is TRBJ1-1; D is undetermined. This CDR3 has 13 amino acids. Trimming removed 3 bases at V and 7 bases at J, with 12 bases between. In germline, CDR1 is SEHNR, CDR2 FQNEAQ (reference sequence). The CDR3: CASSLRSEHEAFF. CDR3 bases: TGTGCCAGCAGCTTGAGGTCGGAACATGAAGCTTTCTTT.

V gene TRBV6-1 combines with J gene TRBJ1-6, with a possible D match to TRBD1 (5 bases). The CDR3 is made up of 13 amino acids. Germline assignment: CDR1 MNHNS and CDR2 SASEGT. V dropped 3 bases and J dropped 7 bases, with 7 bases sitting between them. This CDR3 reads CASSEGENSPLHF. CDR3 nucleotide sequence: TGTGCCAGCAGTGAGGGGGAGAATTCACCCCTCCACTTT.

The V call is TRBV6-5, the J call TRBJ1-5, with 9 bases lining up with TRBD1. Losses at the gene ends were 6 bases for V and 7 bases for J; bases not matched to a gene: 1. This CDR3 has 12 amino acids. Germline-derived CDR1 and CDR2 are MNHEY and SVGAGI. The CDR3 here is CASRGQGQPQHF. The CDR3 DNA reads TGTGCCAGCAGAGGACAGGGGCAGCCCCAGCATTTT.

V is TRBV20-1 and J is TRBJ2-3, with D hard to call. With 6 bases removed from V and 5 bases from J, the gap between germline ends came to 9 bases. The CDR3 is made up of 11 amino acids. Looked up from germline, CDR1 is DFQATT and CDR2 is SNEGSKA (reference sequence). The CDR3 coding sequence is TGCAGTGCGCGACCCCGAGATACGCAGTATTTT. It codes for CSARPRDTQYF.

V and J are TRBV10-3 and TRBJ1-1, with D possibly TRBD1 on 6 matching bases. The CDR3 consists of 16 residues. Germline CDR1 is ENHRY and CDR2 is SYGVKD. V gave up 0 bases and J gave up 5 bases, with 16 bases separating them. The CDR3: CAISESTWGGTTEAFF. CDR3 nucleotides: TGTGCCATCAGTGAGTCGACGTGGGGGGGGACAACTGAAGCTTTCTTT.

The V and J genes are TRBV2 and TRBJ2-7; 9 bases line up with TRBD2. The J segment lost 2 bases and the V segment lost 1 base, leaving 3 bases of the junction unmatched. The CDR3 runs 15 residues. Germline CDR1 SNHLY, CDR2 FYNNEI. In DNA, the CDR3 is TGTGCCAGCAGTGAAGAGGCGGGGGGGCCCTACGAGCAGTACTTC. Protein product: CASSEEAGGPYEQYF.

This clone was picked up one time. The chain employs TRBV30 and TRBJ1-4, with D maybe TRBD1 (6 bases). V was clipped by 0 bases and J by 0 bases, with 8 bases between them. The CDR3 runs 15 residues. Germline CDR1 is GTSNPN and CDR2 is SVGIG (reference sequence). Here the CDR3 reads CAWSVAGATNEKLFF. CDR3 coding DNA: TGTGCCTGGAGTGTCGCAGGGGCAACTAATGAAAAACTGTTTTTT.

The chain combines TRBV2 with TRBJ1-1; D is uncertain. The CDR3 totals 13 residues. V lost 4 bases and J lost 5, with 11 bases in between. In germline, CDR1 is SNHLY, CDR2 FYNNEI. CDR3 residues: CASSVFGSTEAFF. The CDR3 DNA is TGTGCCAGCAGTGTATTTGGATCAACTGAAGCTTTCTTT.